This T cell receptor (beta chain) originates from a study of shared T cell receptors in the human thymus. The method was immunoSEQ multiplex PCR; TCRdb's version includes in-frame clones alone and lacks a portion of them. Of around 730,000 clones listed, 70% to 90% are singletons. V was pared by 4 bases and J by 1 base, with 7 bases between. The CDR3 totals 13 residues. CDR1 and CDR2 (germline): SEHNR, FQNEAQ (reference sequence). The data also belong to a second study, concerning human thymus T cells.

The chain employs TRBV7-9 and TRBJ1-1; TRBD1 is a possible D gene (6 bases). The sequence was obtained from a girl less than two years old with a congenital heart defect. The sequencing sample was made of thymocytes. CDR3 sequence: CASSWGQNTEAFF. The CDR3 nucleotides are TGTGCCAGCAGCTGGGGACAGAACACTGAAGCTTTCTTT.